This T cell receptor beta chain was obtained from a study of tumor-infiltrating lymphocytes in primary liver carcinoma. Study-wide results and caveats: It was in tumors, not blood, that the top-250-clone fraction was significantly higher (p = 0.039).

Of note for this clonotype: Its antigen is currently unknown.

Unsorted whole blood served as the source of blood RNA, and germline DNA was extracted as well. cDNA specific to TCR beta was made from 500 ng of total RNA, with a constant-region primer employed for priming. Three nested multiplex PCR rounds, a slightly modified ARM-PCR, produced the libraries for TCR beta. TRBV1-TRBV30 forward primers and a C-beta reverse primer were used in the first two PCR rounds, which each ran for about 9 cycles. TCRdb recomputed calls from the multiplex PCR reads with MiXCR, one row per CDR3 protein. The sample contains 310,000 or so distinct CDR3 sequences, around three fifths of which appear only once. Germline values: CDR1 KGHDR, CDR2 SFDVKD. The CDR3 runs to 11 residues. Trimming cost V 5 bases and J 7 bases, with 4 bases left between them.

The receptor's source is a woman aged 25 to 39 with primary liver carcinoma and hepatitis B virus infection. Material: peripheral blood. The chain links TRBV24-1 to TRBJ2-2; D unresolved. CDR3: CATSVRGELFF. CDR3 DNA sequence: TGTGCCACCAGTGTCCGCGGGGAGCTGTTTTTT.